Here is one T cell receptor beta chain with its context. Its target is unknown. This record belongs to a study of T cell responses to AZD1222 COVID-19 vaccine. Study-wide results and caveats: Clonal diversity was possibly underestimated; the donors were predominantly white British and more often female. The study identified only five or six AZD1222 recipients as seropositive at baseline. Rises in breadth and depth of Spike-specific TCRs came after two AZD1222 doses.

The V end was cut by 0 bases, the J end by 2 bases, with 11 bases between. The CDR3 loop spans 16 amino acids. Germline V lookup: CDR1 LGHNA, CDR2 YNFKEQ. TCRdb's table, derived via immunoSEQ multiplex PCR, lists solely in-frame clones and lacks some. Found here are some 110,000 clones, roughly 89% of them singletons; the top ten hold 35% to 55%. Sequencing was performed on peripheral blood, taken 28 days after the second AZD1222 dose. The source is an adult who received the AZD1222 COVID-19 vaccine. The chain has TRBV4-2 and TRBJ1-5, with D perhaps matching TRBD1 (5 bases). As DNA, the CDR3 is TGTGCCAGCAGCCAAGAGGGTAGGGACGGCAATCAGCCCCAGCATTTT. It encodes CASSQEGRDGNQPQHF.